This T cell receptor (beta chain) was retrieved from a study of OX40 agonist ivuxolimab in advanced cancers. Germline values: CDR1 KGHSH, CDR2 LQKENI. There are 14 residues in the CDR3. V gave up 5 bases and J gave up 2 bases, with 9 bases separating them. Measured with immunoSEQ multiplex PCR; TCRdb has only the in-frame clones, and not every one. The sample yields 74,000 or so clones, over 80% seen once. J is TRBJ2-2 and V is TRBV18, with no clear D. The clonotype comes from an adult with an advanced solid tumor such as melanoma, head and neck, liver or kidney cancer. Sequenced here: CD4+ or CD8+ T cells sorted from blood, sampled in a trial of the OX40 agonist ivuxolimab. The CDR3 region has the DNA TGTGCCAGCTCATCGGTCGGTAACACCGGGGAGCTGTTTTTT. Translation: CASSSVGNTGELFF.